This T cell receptor beta chain derives from a study of shared T cell receptors in the human thymus. V shed 2 bases and J shed 0 bases, with 17 bases lying between them. The CDR3 loop spans 18 amino acids. The germline CDR1 and CDR2 sequences are MNHEY and SMNVEV (reference sequence). Profiled with immunoSEQ multiplex PCR; TCRdb holds only in-frame clones, not every one. The sample comprises some 720,000 clones, approximately 88% of which are singletons, and around 0.01% rests with the top ten. This sample also belongs to another study, concerning human thymus T cells. That investigation notes: The donors were infants in Finland with congenital heart defects, otherwise immunologically healthy. Thymus was obtained from resections taken during corrective heart surgery. Across thymic and blood repertoires, the usage of V and J genes appeared to be biased. Thymic TCR repertoires of unrelated people reportedly overlapped highly.

J is TRBJ1-3 and V is TRBV27, with D hard to call. The sequenced sample consisted of thymocytes. The sequence derives from a boy under three years old with a congenital heart defect. The CDR3 DNA reads TGTGCCAGCAGTTTAACCAGCAATTGGCGGAGCTCTGGAAACACCATATATTTT. Translation gives CASSLTSNWRSSGNTIYF.